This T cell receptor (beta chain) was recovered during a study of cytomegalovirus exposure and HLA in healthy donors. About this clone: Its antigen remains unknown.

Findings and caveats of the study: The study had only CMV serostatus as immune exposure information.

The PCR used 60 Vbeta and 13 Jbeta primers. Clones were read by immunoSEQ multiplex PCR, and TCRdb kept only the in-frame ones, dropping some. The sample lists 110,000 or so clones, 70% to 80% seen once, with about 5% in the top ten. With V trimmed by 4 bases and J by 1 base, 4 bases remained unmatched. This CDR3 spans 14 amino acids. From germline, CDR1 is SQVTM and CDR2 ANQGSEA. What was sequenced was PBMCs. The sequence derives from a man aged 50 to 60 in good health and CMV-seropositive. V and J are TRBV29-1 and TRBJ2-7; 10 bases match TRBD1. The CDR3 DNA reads TGCAGCGTTGCGACGGGACAGGGGTCCTACGAGCAGTACTTC. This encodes CSVATGQGSYEQYF.